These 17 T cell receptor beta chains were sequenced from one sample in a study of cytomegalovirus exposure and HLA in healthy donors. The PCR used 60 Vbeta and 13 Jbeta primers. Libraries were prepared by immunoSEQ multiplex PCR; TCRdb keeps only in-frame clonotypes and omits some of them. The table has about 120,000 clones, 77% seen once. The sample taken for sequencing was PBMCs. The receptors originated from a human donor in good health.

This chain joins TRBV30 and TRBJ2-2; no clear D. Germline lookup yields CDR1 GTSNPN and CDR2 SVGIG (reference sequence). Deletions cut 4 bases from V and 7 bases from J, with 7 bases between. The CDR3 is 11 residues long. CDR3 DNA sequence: TGTGCCTGGACGAGGATCGGGGAGCTGTTTTTT. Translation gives CAWTRIGELFF. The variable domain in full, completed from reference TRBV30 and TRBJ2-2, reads SQTIHQWPATLVQPVGSPLSLECTVEGTSNPNLYWYRQAAGRGLQLLFYSVGIGQISSEVPQNLSASRPQDRQFILSSKKLLLSDSGFYLCAWTRIGELFFGEGSRLTVL.

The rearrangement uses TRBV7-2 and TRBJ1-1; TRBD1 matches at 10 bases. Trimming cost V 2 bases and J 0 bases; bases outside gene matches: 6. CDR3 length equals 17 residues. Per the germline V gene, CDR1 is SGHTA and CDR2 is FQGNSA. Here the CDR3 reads CASSLMGQGRLNTEAFF. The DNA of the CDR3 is TGTGCCAGCAGCTTAATGGGACAGGGGAGGTTGAACACTGAAGCTTTCTTT.

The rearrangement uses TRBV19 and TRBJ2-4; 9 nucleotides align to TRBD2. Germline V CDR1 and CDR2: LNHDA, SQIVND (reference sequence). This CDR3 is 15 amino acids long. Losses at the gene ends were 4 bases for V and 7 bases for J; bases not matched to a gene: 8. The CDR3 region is CASSNPFGTSNIQYF. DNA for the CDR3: TGTGCCAGTAGTAACCCCTTCGGGACTAGCAACATTCAGTACTTC.

CDR3 sequence (DNA): TGCGCCAGCAGCTTTGAGGGCGCAGATACGCAGTATTTT. Translated, it gives CASSFEGADTQYF. V gene TRBV5-1 combines with J gene TRBJ2-3; possibly TRBD2 for D (5 bases). The germline V gene has CDR1 SGHRS and CDR2 YFSETQ. With 2 bases removed from V and 4 bases from J, the gap between germline ends came to 8 bases. The length of the CDR3 is 13 residues. Full variable domain (missing parts from reference TRBV5-1 and TRBJ2-3): KAGVTQTPRYLIKTRGQQVTLSCSPISGHRSVSWYQQTPGQGLQFLFEYFSETQRNKGNFPGRFSGRQFSNSRSEMNVSTLELGDSALYLCASSFEGADTQYFGPGTRLTVL.

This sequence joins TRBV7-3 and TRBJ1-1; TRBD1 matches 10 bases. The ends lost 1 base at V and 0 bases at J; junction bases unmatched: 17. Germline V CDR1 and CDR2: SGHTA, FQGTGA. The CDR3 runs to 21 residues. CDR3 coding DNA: TGTGCCAGCAGCTTAAGGGGACAGGGGAGTGGGGTTCATAGCTTGAACACTGAAGCTTTCTTT. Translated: CASSLRGQGSGVHSLNTEAFF.

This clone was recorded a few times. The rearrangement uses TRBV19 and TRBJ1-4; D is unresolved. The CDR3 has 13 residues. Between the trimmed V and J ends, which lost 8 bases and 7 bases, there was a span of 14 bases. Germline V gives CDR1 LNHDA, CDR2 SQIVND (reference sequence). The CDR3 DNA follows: TGTGCCAGTCACAGCGGGCGGACTGAAAAACTGTTTTTT. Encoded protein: CASHSGRTEKLFF.

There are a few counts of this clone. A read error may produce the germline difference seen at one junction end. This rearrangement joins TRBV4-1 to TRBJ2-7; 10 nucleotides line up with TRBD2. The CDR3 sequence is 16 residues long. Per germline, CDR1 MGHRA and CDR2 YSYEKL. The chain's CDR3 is CASSQGEASGSREQYF. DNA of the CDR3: TGTGCCAGCAGCCAAGGGGAGGCTAGCGGGAGTCGTGAGCAGTACTTC.

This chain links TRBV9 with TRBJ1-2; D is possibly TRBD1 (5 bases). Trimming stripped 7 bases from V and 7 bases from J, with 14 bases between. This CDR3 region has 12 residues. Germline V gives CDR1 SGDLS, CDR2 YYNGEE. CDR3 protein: CASQRGGLGYTF. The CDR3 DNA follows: TGTGCCAGCCAGCGGGGCGGGCTTGGCTACACCTTC.

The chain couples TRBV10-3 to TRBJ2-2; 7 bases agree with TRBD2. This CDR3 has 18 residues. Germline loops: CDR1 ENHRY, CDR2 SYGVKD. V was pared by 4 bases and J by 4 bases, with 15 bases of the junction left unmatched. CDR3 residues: CAISGGPGLAGVTGELFF. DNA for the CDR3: TGTGCCATCAGTGGTGGGCCCGGACTCGCGGGAGTCACCGGGGAGCTGTTTTTT.

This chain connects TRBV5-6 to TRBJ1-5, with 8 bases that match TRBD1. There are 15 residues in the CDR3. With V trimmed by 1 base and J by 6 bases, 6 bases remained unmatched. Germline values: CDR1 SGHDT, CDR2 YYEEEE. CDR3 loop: CASSLRQGAGQPQHF. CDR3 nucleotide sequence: TGTGCCAGCAGCTTGAGGCAGGGGGCGGGTCAGCCCCAGCATTTT.

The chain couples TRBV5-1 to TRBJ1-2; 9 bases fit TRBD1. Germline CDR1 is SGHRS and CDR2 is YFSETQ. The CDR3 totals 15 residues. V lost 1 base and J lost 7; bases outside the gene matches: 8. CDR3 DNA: TGCGCCAGCAGCTTGCACCCGGGACAGGGAGGTGGCTACACCTTC. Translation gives CASSLHPGQGGGYTF.

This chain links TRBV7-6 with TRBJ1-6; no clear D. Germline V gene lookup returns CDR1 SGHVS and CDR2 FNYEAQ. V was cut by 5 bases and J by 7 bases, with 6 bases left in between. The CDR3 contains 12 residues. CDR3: CASSLLNSPLHF. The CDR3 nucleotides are TGTGCCAGCAGCCTCCTAAATTCACCCCTCCACTTT.

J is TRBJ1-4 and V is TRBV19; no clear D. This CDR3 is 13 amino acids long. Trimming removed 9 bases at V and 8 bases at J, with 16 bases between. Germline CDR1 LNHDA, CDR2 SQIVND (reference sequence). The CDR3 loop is CASSSGRREKLFF. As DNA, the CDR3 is TGTGCCAGCTCATCCGGGAGGCGCGAAAAACTGTTTTTT.

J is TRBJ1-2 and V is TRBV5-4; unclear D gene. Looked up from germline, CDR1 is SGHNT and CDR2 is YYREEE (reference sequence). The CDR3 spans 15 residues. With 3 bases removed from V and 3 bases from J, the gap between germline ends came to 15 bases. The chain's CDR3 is CASSSWAVGDYGYTF. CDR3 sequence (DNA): TGTGCCAGCAGCTCATGGGCAGTCGGTGACTATGGCTACACCTTC.

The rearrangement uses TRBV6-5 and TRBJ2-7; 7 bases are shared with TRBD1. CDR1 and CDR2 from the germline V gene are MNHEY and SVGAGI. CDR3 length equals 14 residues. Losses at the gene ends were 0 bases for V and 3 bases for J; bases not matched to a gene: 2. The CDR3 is CASSYSTGRYEQYF. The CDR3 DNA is TGTGCCAGCAGTTACTCGACAGGGCGCTACGAGCAGTACTTC.

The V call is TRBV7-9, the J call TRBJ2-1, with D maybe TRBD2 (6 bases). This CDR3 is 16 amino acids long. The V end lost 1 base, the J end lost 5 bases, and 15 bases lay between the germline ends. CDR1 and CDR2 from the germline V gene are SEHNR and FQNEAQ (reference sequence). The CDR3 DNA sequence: TGTGCCAGCAGCTTAGTTCGTAGCGGAGAGCACAATGAGCAGTTCTTC. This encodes CASSLVRSGEHNEQFF.

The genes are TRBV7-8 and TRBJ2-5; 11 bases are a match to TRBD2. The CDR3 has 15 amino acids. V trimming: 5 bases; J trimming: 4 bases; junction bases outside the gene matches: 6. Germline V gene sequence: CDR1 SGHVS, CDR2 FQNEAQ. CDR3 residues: CASSPSGGWGETQYF. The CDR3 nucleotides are TGTGCCAGCAGCCCTAGCGGGGGGTGGGGAGAGACCCAGTACTTC.